This T cell receptor (beta chain) appears in the sequencing data of a study of control samples from healthy donors and cancer patients. The germline V gene encodes CDR1 ENHRY and CDR2 SYGVKD. V was cut by 1 base and J by 6 bases, with 15 bases left in between. The CDR3 sequence is 15 residues long. TCRdb keeps only in-frame clones here, not all; method: immunoSEQ multiplex PCR. The sample includes just over 150,000 clones, about 90% of them seen just once. The sequence derives from a man younger than 40 in good health. The rearrangement uses TRBV10-3 and TRBJ1-1; TRBD1 is a possible D gene (5 bases). Source material: blood. CDR3 sequence: CAISEFEVMGAEAFF. The CDR3 DNA follows: TGTGCCATCAGTGAGTTCGAGGTTATGGGGGCTGAAGCTTTCTTT.